A selection of T cell receptor beta chains follows, all from one sample in a study of response to subunit inactivated influenza vaccine. TCRdb ran MiXCR on the RT-PCR reads and lists one entry per CDR3 protein. The repertoire holds roughly 700,000 distinct CDR3 sequences, with approximately 15% as singletons. The specimen comprised PBMCs from blood, sampled around 15 days before vaccination. The receptors derive from a man over 45 who received an inactivated influenza vaccine. Both conserved end residues are part of each CDR3. The D gene is left open where the match is weak. Only part of the rows carry a size: once, few, many, or a class if the clone is expanded.

cdr3_length,v_call,d_call,clone_size,j_call,cdr3_aa,cdr3_nt
16,TRBV4-2,.,many,TRBJ1-1,CASSQGPRNMNTEAFF,TGTGCCAGCAGCCAAGGTCCTCGAAACATGAACACTGAAGCTTTCTTT
11,TRBV28,.,many,TRBJ1-4,CASSLNEKLFF,TGTGCCAGCAGTCTTAATGAAAAACTGTTTTTT
14,TRBV5-1,.,.,TRBJ2-6,CASGTSSGANVLTF,TGCGCCAGCGGGACCAGTTCTGGGGCCAACGTCCTGACTTTC
13,TRBV24-1,.,few,TRBJ2-5,CATSEPEKETQYF,TGTGCCACCAGTGAACCGGAAAAAGAGACCCAGTACTTC
11,TRBV30,TRBD1,few,TRBJ2-7,CAYEGGDEQYF,TGTGCCTATGAAGGGGGCGACGAGCAGTACTTC
16,TRBV4-2,.,few,TRBJ2-4,CASSQVRGLAKNIQYF,TGTGCCAGCAGCCAAGTTCGCGGACTAGCCAAAAACATTCAGTACTTC
16,TRBV20-1,TRBD2,few,TRBJ2-1,CSAGGGGGILYNEQFF,TGCAGTGCTGGTGGGGGCGGGGGGATCCTTTACAATGAGCAGTTCTTC
16,TRBV4-3,.,few,TRBJ2-2,CASSPPEGGSGGELFF,TGCGCCAGCAGCCCCCCAGAAGGGGGGTCCGGCGGGGAGCTGTTTTTT
13,TRBV10-3,TRBD2,many,TRBJ2-7,CAIRRTRDYEQYF,TGTGCCATCAGGCGGACTAGGGACTACGAGCAGTACTTC
17,TRBV29-1,TRBD2,many,TRBJ2-7,CSVTGDPTSGRLYEQYF,TGCAGCGTGACAGGGGACCCTACTAGCGGGAGGCTCTACGAGCAGTACTTC
13,TRBV7-3,.,.,TRBJ2-2,CASSSRVRGELFF,TGTGCCAGCAGCTCCAGGGTCCGCGGGGAGCTGTTTTTT
14,TRBV10-2,.,.,TRBJ2-5,CASWPGGTLETQYF,TGCGCCAGCTGGCCAGGGGGGACGTTGGAGACCCAGTACTTC
15,TRBV20-1,TRBD1,.,TRBJ2-5,CSAIEVGQGAGTQYF,TGCAGTGCTATTGAAGTTGGGCAGGGGGCAGGGACCCAGTACTTC
15,TRBV3-1,TRBD2,.,TRBJ2-1,CASTGGGPGLNEQFF,TGTGCCAGCACCGGGGGGGGGCCAGGCCTCAATGAGCAGTTCTTC
14,TRBV11-2,.,many,TRBJ2-3,CASSLVGITDTQYF,TGTGCCAGCAGCTTAGTGGGGATCACAGATACGCAGTATTTT
15,TRBV20-1,TRBD2,.,TRBJ2-3,CSAPKLAGETDTQYF,TGCAGTGCTCCTAAACTAGCGGGGGAGACAGATACGCAGTATTTT
18,TRBV11-1,TRBD2,few,TRBJ2-1,CASSPRLTSGAFVDEQFF,TGTGCCAGCAGTCCGAGACTGACTAGCGGGGCGTTTGTCGATGAGCAGTTCTTC
15,TRBV28,TRBD1,.,TRBJ2-7,CASSFPDRVPGEQYF,TGTGCCAGCAGTTTCCCCGACAGGGTGCCGGGCGAGCAGTACTTC
14,TRBV7-2,TRBD2,many,TRBJ2-7,CASSPTSGTYEQYF,TGTGCCAGCAGCCCAACTAGCGGGACCTACGAGCAGTACTTC
15,TRBV6-2/TRBV6-3,TRBD1,.,TRBJ2-5,CASSPVRTGGETQYF,TGTGCCAGCAGCCCCGTCCGGACAGGCGGAGAGACCCAGTACTTC
16,TRBV20-1,TRBD1,few,TRBJ2-1,CSALDRGGSSYNEQFF,TGCAGTGCTCTAGACAGGGGAGGTAGTTCCTACAATGAGCAGTTCTTC
16,TRBV7-9,TRBD2,.,TRBJ2-1,CASSFLRAGGPNEQFF,TGTGCCAGCAGCTTCCTTCGAGCGGGAGGGCCGAATGAGCAGTTCTTC
16,TRBV7-9,.,few,TRBJ1-4,CASSSSRLATNEKLFF,TGTGCCAGCAGCTCTTCTCGGTTGGCAACTAATGAAAAACTGTTTTTT
12,TRBV10-3,TRBD1,few,TRBJ1-5,CATQTGGQPQHF,TGTGCCACCCAAACAGGGGGACAGCCCCAGCATTTT